One and the same sample provided the 30 T cell receptor beta chains below, sequenced in a study of blood T cell repertoires in COVID-19. Measured with immunoSEQ multiplex PCR; TCRdb has only the in-frame clones, and not every one. This table holds roughly 150,000 clones, 70% to 90% found once. Sequenced material: peripheral blood. These receptor sequences come from an elderly woman with acute or convalescent COVID-19.

This CDR3 reads CASRSTGRETQYF. The CDR3 region has the DNA TGTGCCAGCAGGTCGACAGGGAGAGAGACCCAGTACTTC. The chain couples TRBV12-3 or TRBV12-4 to TRBJ2-5, with TRBD1 identical over 7 bases. V was pared by 6 bases and J by 4 bases, with 5 bases of the junction left unmatched. This CDR3 spans 13 amino acids.

This chain links TRBV11-2 with TRBJ1-2, with D maybe TRBD1 (5 bases). Germline V gene data show CDR1 as SGHAT and CDR2 as FQNNGV. The ends were cut back, 5 bases at V and 4 bases at J, with 14 bases in the middle. This CDR3 is built from 14 residues. CDR3 bases: TGTGCCAGCAGCAAGACAGTGGGAAGCTATGGCTACACCTTC. Protein product: CASSKTVGSYGYTF.

The chain joins TRBV7-3 to TRBJ1-2; 11 nucleotides align to TRBD1. V was clipped by 2 bases and J by 3 bases; unmatched bases: 2. CDR1 and CDR2 (germline): SGHTA, FQGTGA. This CDR3 has 15 amino acids. The CDR3 bases are TGTGCCAGCAGCTTAGGACAGGGGGCACACTATGGCTACACCTTC. This codes for CASSLGQGAHYGYTF.

This clone came up once. The sample contains more than one DNA sequence encoding this CDR3. The chain couples TRBV5-1 to TRBJ1-1; D uncertain. V was trimmed by 0 bases and J by 1 base, leaving 7 bases between them. CDR3 length: 14 residues. Germline assignment: CDR1 SGHRS and CDR2 YFSETQ. The CDR3 nucleotides read TGCGCCAGCAGCTTGGTTCGGGGGAACACTGAAGCTTTCTTT. Residues: CASSLVRGNTEAFF.

This chain joins TRBV4-1 and TRBJ1-2; 9 bases are a match to TRBD1. Trimming removed 3 bases from V and 9 bases from J; junction bases left unmatched: 2. Germline lookup yields CDR1 MGHRA and CDR2 YSYEKL. The CDR3 loop spans 12 amino acids. The CDR3 protein is CASSQTGGSYTF. Here the CDR3 DNA reads TGCGCCAGCAGCCAGACAGGGGGGAGCTACACCTTC.

This chain links TRBV30 with TRBJ1-1; TRBD1 aligns across 8 bases. The V and J ends lost 1 base and 7 bases, in that order; junction bases with no gene match: 2. Germline V gives CDR1 GTSNPN, CDR2 SVGIG (reference sequence). CDR3 length: 12 residues. The CDR3 here is CAWSGQGFEAFF. CDR3 DNA: TGTGCCTGGAGTGGACAGGGGTTTGAAGCTTTCTTT.

CDR3 sequence (DNA): TGTGCCAGCAGTGAGGGTAGGAAGCGGGGCTTCAATGAGCAGTTCTTC. Its protein product is CASSEGRKRGFNEQFF. This chain links TRBV2 with TRBJ2-1; 7 bases are shared with TRBD2. Germline CDR1 reads SNHLY; CDR2 reads FYNNEI. J lost 6 bases, V lost 3 bases, and 11 bases had no gene match. The CDR3 contains 16 residues.

The CDR3 loop is CASSSYDRAYGYTF. The CDR3 DNA reads TGTGCCAGCAGTTCCTACGACAGAGCCTATGGCTACACCTTC. This chain joins TRBV6-6 and TRBJ1-2, with D possibly matching TRBD1 (5 bases). V dropped 4 bases and J dropped 4 bases, with 13 bases sitting between them. Germline V gene lookup returns CDR1 MNHNY and CDR2 SVGAGI (reference sequence). This CDR3 is built from 14 residues.

The rearrangement uses TRBV6-5 and TRBJ1-5; TRBD1 aligns across 9 bases. J gave up 3 bases and V 6 bases, and 6 bases lay outside the gene matches. The V gene's germline CDR1 is MNHEY and CDR2 SVGAGI. The CDR3 totals 15 residues. DNA for the CDR3: TGTGCCAGCAGACCGGGACAGGGTGCCAATCAGCCCCAGCATTTT. This codes for CASRPGQGANQPQHF.

CDR3 coding DNA: TGCGCCAGCAGCTTGGGGCGGGATCAGCCCCAGCATTTT. It encodes CASSLGRDQPQHF. The chain has TRBV5-1 and TRBJ1-5; D not certain. The CDR3 loop spans 13 amino acids. V lost 0 bases to trimming and J lost 5 bases, with 6 bases between them. Looked up from germline, CDR1 is SGHRS and CDR2 is YFSETQ. Looking up the rest from reference TRBV5-1 and TRBJ1-5 gives the full variable domain: KAGVTQTPRYLIKTRGQQVTLSCSPISGHRSVSWYQQTPGQGLQFLFEYFSETQRNKGNFPGRFSGRQFSNSRSEMNVSTLELGDSALYLCASSLGRDQPQHFGDGTRLSIL.

The CDR3 DNA is TGTGCCAGCAGCCCGGGGCCGGGACAGGGTTATGGCTACACCTTC. The encoded protein is CASSPGPGQGYGYTF. This chain connects TRBV3-1 (or the pseudogene TRBV3-2) to TRBJ1-2, with 9 bases aligning to TRBD1. CDR1 is LGHDT and CDR2 is YNNKEL in the germline V gene (reference sequence). The trim removed 4 bases at V and 5 bases at J, leaving 8 bases unmatched. This CDR3 spans 15 amino acids.

The chain links TRBV5-1 to TRBJ2-5, with a weak D call TRBD2 (6 bases). Germline CDR1 SGHRS, CDR2 YFSETQ. The CDR3 consists of 14 residues. The V and J ends lost 3 bases and 1 base respectively, with 10 bases between them. This chain's CDR3 is CASSSPGGQETQYF. As DNA, the CDR3 is TGCGCCAGCAGCTCCCCCGGGGGCCAAGAGACCCAGTACTTC.

The chain joins TRBV9 to TRBJ1-3, with D possibly being TRBD1 (5 bases). Germline CDR1 is SGDLS and CDR2 is YYNGEE. The CDR3 has 15 amino acids. Trimming removed 0 bases from V and 6 bases from J, with 13 bases in between. The CDR3 loop reads CASSVGGVGTNTIYF. In DNA, the CDR3 is TGTGCCAGCAGCGTAGGGGGGGTAGGCACAAACACCATATATTTT.

CDR3 in DNA: TGCAGCGTCCGATCAGGGGTCTATACGCAGTATTTT. Translating gives CSVRSGVYTQYF. This chain links TRBV29-1 with TRBJ2-3, with a weak D call TRBD1 (6 bases). The germline V and J ends were trimmed by 6 bases and 7 bases, with 14 bases remaining between them. This CDR3 comprises 12 residues. Germline loops: CDR1 SQVTM, CDR2 ANQGSEA.

The chain recombines TRBV4-2 with TRBJ2-3, with D tentatively TRBD2 (5 bases). CDR1 is LGHNA and CDR2 is YNFKEQ in the germline V gene. The CDR3 extends over 16 amino acids. V was shortened by 1 base and J by 0 bases, with 11 bases between the two germline ends. As DNA, the CDR3 is TGTGCCAGCAGCCAAGGCAGAGGGTTGAGCACAGATACGCAGTATTTT. Translation gives CASSQGRGLSTDTQYF.

This clone appeared a few times. The chain links TRBV6-5 to TRBJ2-7; D might be TRBD2 (5 bases). This CDR3 comprises 13 residues. CDR1 and CDR2 from the germline V gene are MNHEY and SVGAGI. V shed 6 bases and J shed 2 bases, with 11 bases lying between them. This CDR3 reads CASRPPGTYEQYF. CDR3 coding DNA: TGTGCCAGCAGACCACCGGGAACCTACGAGCAGTACTTC.

The chain couples TRBV2 to TRBJ1-1; 8 nucleotides line up with TRBD1. Germline loops: CDR1 SNHLY, CDR2 FYNNEI. CDR3 size: 14 residues. The V and J ends lost 7 bases and 5 bases, in that order; junction bases with no gene match: 9. CDR3 sequence reads: CASNRQGWMTEAFF. In nucleotides, the CDR3 is TGTGCCAGCAATAGACAGGGGTGGATGACTGAAGCTTTCTTT.

This chain uses TRBV5-1 with TRBJ2-5; 8 bases are a match to TRBD1. Per the germline V gene, CDR1 is SGHRS and CDR2 is YFSETQ. This CDR3 has 16 residues. J lost 2 bases, V lost 0 bases, and 6 bases had no gene match. CDR3 region: CASSLAGQGGQETQYF. The CDR3 bases are TGCGCCAGCAGCTTGGCCGGACAGGGCGGACAAGAGACCCAGTACTTC.

The chain is built from TRBV6-5 and TRBJ1-1; 8 bases are shared with TRBD1. Germline V gene sequence: CDR1 MNHEY, CDR2 SVGAGI. The CDR3 is 13 amino acids. V was clipped by 6 bases and J by 6 bases; unmatched bases: 6. In nucleotides, the CDR3 is TGTGCCAGCAGCTCGACAGGGGAGGCTGAAGCTTTCTTT. Its protein product is CASSSTGEAEAFF.

The J gene is TRBJ1-2, the V gene TRBV10-3; D is unresolved. The CDR3 sequence is 13 residues long. V gave up 4 bases and J gave up 2 bases, with 8 bases separating them. Germline values: CDR1 ENHRY, CDR2 SYGVKD. CDR3 DNA: TGTGCCATCAGTGGAGGGCAAAACTATGGCTACACCTTC. Its protein product is CAISGGQNYGYTF.

The CDR3 DNA is TGTGCCAGCAGCCCGCCGACAGGGAGGAATGAGCAGTTCTTC. Translated: CASSPPTGRNEQFF. This chain uses TRBV7-2 with TRBJ2-1; D is possibly TRBD1 (7 bases). In germline, CDR1 is SGHTA, CDR2 FQGNSA. Deletions cut 5 bases from V and 7 bases from J, with 15 bases between. The length of the CDR3 is 14 residues.

The gene calls are TRBV18 and TRBJ1-6; TRBD1 is a possible D gene (6 bases). The CDR3 is made up of 15 amino acids. Trimming removed 2 bases from V and 3 bases from J, with 8 bases in between. Germline V gene lookup returns CDR1 KGHSH and CDR2 LQKENI. As DNA, the CDR3 is TGTGCCAGCTCACCAACAGGGCGCTATAATTCACCCCTCCACTTT. As protein: CASSPTGRYNSPLHF. The full variable domain, completed using reference TRBV18 and TRBJ1-6, is NAGVMQNPRHLVRRRGQEARLRCSPMKGHSHVYWYRQLPEEGLKFMVYLQKENIIDESGMPKERFSAEFPKEGPSILRIQQVVRGDSAAYFCASSPTGRYNSPLHFGNGTRLTVT.

The J gene is TRBJ2-3, the V gene TRBV30, with 7 bases identical to TRBD2. The CDR3 is 15 amino acids. V dropped 6 bases and J dropped 3; count of bases not matched to a gene: 12. The V gene's germline CDR1 is GTSNPN and CDR2 SVGIG (reference sequence). CDR3 sequence reads: CACRAQRGRTDTQYF. In nucleotides, the CDR3 is TGTGCCTGCCGTGCCCAGCGGGGCAGGACAGATACGCAGTATTTT.

The genes are TRBV7-2 and TRBJ1-2; the match to TRBD1 covers 9 bases. This CDR3 is 15 amino acids long. CDR1 and CDR2 from the germline V gene are SGHTA and FQGNSA. Trimming took 2 bases from V and 4 from J; bases not matched to a gene: 5. CDR3 DNA: TGTGCCAGCAGCTTACTTCCGGGACAGGGCTATGGCTACACCTTC. This gives the protein CASSLLPGQGYGYTF. The full variable domain, with the rest looked up from reference TRBV7-2 and TRBJ1-2, is GAGVSQSPSNKVTEKGKDVELRCDPISGHTALYWYRQSLGQGLEFLIYFQGNSAPDKSGLPSDRFSAERTGGSVSTLTIQRTQQEDSAVYLCASSLLPGQGYGYTFGSGTRLTVV.

This clone was seen only once. The chain has TRBV7-3 and TRBJ2-5; D is possibly TRBD1 (6 bases). CDR1 and CDR2 (germline): SGHTA, FQGTGA. Trimming removed 5 bases at V and 4 bases at J, with 14 bases between. The CDR3 is 14 amino acids. In nucleotides, the CDR3 is TGTGCCAGCAGCCCTACAGGGTCGATAGAGACCCAGTACTTC. As protein: CASSPTGSIETQYF. The full variable domain, completed using reference TRBV7-3 and TRBJ2-5, is GAGVSQTPSNKVTEKGKYVELRCDPISGHTALYWYRQSLGQGPEFLIYFQGTGAADDSGLPNDRFFAVRPEGSVSTLKIQRTERGDSAVYLCASSPTGSIETQYFGPGTRLLVL.

V is TRBV5-4 and J is TRBJ1-1, with D perhaps TRBD1 (6 bases). The germline CDR1 and CDR2 sequences are SGHNT and YYREEE (reference sequence). The germline V and J ends were trimmed by 3 bases and 0 bases, with 18 bases remaining between them. This CDR3 comprises 17 residues. The DNA of the CDR3 is TGTGCCAGCAGCTCCCGCAGGGGTCCCACTATGAACACTGAAGCTTTCTTT. This translates into CASSSRRGPTMNTEAFF. The full variable domain, completed using reference TRBV5-4 and TRBJ1-1, is ETGVTQSPTHLIKTRGQQVTLRCSSQSGHNTVSWYQQALGQGPQFIFQYYREEENGRGNFPPRFSGLQFPNYSSELNVNALELDDSALYLCASSSRRGPTMNTEAFFGQGTRLTVV.

The rearrangement links TRBV7-2 to TRBJ1-3, with 8 bases that match TRBD1. The CDR3 length is 12 residues. After removal of 7 bases from V and 8 bases from J, the junction contained 4 bases not matched to a gene. The germline V gene encodes CDR1 SGHTA and CDR2 FQGNSA. In DNA, the CDR3 is TGTGCCAGCAAGGACAGGGCAGACACCATATATTTT. Amino acids: CASKDRADTIYF.

This clone was found once. The V gene is TRBV5-1, the J gene TRBJ2-5; D is uncertain. The V and J ends lost 0 bases and 0 bases respectively, with 6 bases between them. This CDR3 contains 14 residues. Germline loops: CDR1 SGHRS, CDR2 YFSETQ. CDR3 in DNA: TGCGCCAGCAGCTTGGCCTCAGACCAAGAGACCCAGTACTTC. It yields the protein CASSLASDQETQYF.

V usage is TRBV29-1 and J usage is TRBJ1-2; no clear D. The CDR3 contains 11 residues. The V gene's germline CDR1 is SQVTM and CDR2 ANQGSEA. Trimming took off 6 bases at V and 7 bases at J, with 12 bases between the two ends. The CDR3: CSVTSGSGYTF. The DNA for the CDR3 is TGCAGCGTGACCTCGGGTAGTGGCTACACCTTC.

This clone was found once. The CDR3, as DNA: TGTGCCAGCAGTGAACAGGGCGGCGCAGCCTACGAGCAGTACTTC. Protein: CASSEQGGAAYEQYF. The rearrangement links TRBV2 to TRBJ2-7; possibly TRBD1 for D (5 bases). The germline V gene encodes CDR1 SNHLY and CDR2 FYNNEI. Deletions cut 2 bases from V and 2 bases from J, with 13 bases between. The CDR3 has 15 amino acids.